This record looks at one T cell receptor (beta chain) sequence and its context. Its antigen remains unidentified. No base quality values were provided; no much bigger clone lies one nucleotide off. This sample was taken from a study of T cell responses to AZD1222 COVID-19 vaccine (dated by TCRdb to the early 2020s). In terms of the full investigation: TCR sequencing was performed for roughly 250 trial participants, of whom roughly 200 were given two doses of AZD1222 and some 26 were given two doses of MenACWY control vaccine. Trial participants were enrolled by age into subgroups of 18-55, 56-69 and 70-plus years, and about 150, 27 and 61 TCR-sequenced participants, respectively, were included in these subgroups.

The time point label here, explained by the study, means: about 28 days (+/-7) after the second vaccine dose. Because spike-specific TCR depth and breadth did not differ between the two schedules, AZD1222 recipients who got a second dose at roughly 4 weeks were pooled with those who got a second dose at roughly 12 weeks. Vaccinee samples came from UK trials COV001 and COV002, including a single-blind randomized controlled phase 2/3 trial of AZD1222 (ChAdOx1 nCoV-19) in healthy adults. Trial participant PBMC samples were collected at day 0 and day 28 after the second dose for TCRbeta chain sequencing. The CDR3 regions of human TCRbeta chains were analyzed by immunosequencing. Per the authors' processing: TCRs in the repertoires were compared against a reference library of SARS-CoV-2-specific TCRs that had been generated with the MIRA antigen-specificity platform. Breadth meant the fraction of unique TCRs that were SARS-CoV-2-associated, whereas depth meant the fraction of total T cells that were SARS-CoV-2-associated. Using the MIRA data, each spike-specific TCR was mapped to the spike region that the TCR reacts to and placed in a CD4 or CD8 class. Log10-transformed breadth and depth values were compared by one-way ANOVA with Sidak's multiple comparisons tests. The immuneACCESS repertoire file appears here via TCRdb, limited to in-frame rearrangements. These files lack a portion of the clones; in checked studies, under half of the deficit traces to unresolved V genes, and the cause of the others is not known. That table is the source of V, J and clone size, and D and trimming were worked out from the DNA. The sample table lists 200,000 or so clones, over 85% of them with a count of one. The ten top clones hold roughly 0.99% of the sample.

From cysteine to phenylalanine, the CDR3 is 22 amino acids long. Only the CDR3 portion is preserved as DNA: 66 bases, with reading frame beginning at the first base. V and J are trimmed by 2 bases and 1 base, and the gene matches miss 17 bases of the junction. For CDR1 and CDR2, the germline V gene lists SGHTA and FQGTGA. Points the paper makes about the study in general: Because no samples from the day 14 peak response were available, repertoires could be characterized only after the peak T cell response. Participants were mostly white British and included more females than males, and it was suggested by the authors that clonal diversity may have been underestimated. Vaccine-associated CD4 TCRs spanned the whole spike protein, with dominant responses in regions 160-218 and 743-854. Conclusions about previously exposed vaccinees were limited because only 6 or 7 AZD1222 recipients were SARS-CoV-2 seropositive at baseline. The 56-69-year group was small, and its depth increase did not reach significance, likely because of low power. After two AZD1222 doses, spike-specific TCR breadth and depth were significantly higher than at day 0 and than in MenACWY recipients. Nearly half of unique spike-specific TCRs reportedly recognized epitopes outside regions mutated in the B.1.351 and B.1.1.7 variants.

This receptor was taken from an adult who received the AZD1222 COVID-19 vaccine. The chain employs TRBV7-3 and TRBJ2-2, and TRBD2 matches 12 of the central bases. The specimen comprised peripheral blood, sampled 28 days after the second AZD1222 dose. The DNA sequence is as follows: TGTGCCAGCAGCTTACGGGCAGGGCGAACAGGGACTAGCGGGTGGAACACCGGGGAGCTGTTTTTT. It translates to CASSLRAGRTGTSGWNTGELFF.